These 10 T cell receptor beta chains came from one sample sequenced in a study of patients and donors after allogeneic stem cell transplantation (dated by TCRdb to 2020 to 2021). Library preparation employed RT-PCR. Instrument used: NextSeq 550. TCRdb itself trimmed the public reads at Q25 with fastp, ran MiXCR and retained productive beta chains. Each CDR3 protein appears once, grouped with its most common genes and DNA. This sample holds approximately 160,000 distinct CDR3 sequences; nearly 25% were observed only once. Of the sample, roughly 26% is held by the ten largest clones. The sequenced sample was blood, either unsorted or a sorted T cell fraction (not recorded which). Receptors were obtained from a human donor who was either an allogeneic HSCT recipient or a stem cell or donor lymphocyte infusion donor (not recorded which). It is not recorded whose cells these are; they may come from a transplant donor.

This clonotype turned up a few times. V usage is TRBV9 and J usage is TRBJ2-3; no definite D call. The V and J ends lost 2 bases and 2 bases respectively, with 9 bases between them. Germline V lookup: CDR1 SGDLS, CDR2 YYNGEE. This CDR3 is built from 14 residues. The CDR3 region has the DNA TGTGCCAGCAGCGTGAGACCCATCACAGATACGCAGTATTTT. Translation gives CASSVRPITDTQYF.

This chain uses TRBV5-1 with TRBJ1-2, with D possibly matching TRBD1 (5 bases). Germline CDR1 SGHRS, CDR2 YFSETQ. The CDR3 contains 14 residues. The V end was cut by 5 bases, the J end by 3 bases, with 14 bases between. CDR3: CASRRDSTDYGYTF. The CDR3 DNA reads TGCGCCAGCAGGCGTGACAGTACTGACTATGGCTACACCTTC.

This clonotype showed up just a few times. This sequence joins TRBV6-5 and TRBJ1-6; D gene uncertain. Germline V gives CDR1 MNHEY, CDR2 SVGAGI. The CDR3 has 16 residues. V was cut by 2 bases and J by 10 bases, with 18 bases left in between. The chain's CDR3 is CASSYSSGYEISPLHF. CDR3 nucleotide sequence: TGTGCCAGCAGTTACAGCTCCGGGTACGAAATATCACCCCTCCACTTT.

This chain links TRBV12-3 or TRBV12-4 with TRBJ2-2; D is uncertain. V lost 8 bases and J lost 6, with 7 bases in between. This CDR3 contains 11 residues. The CDR3 loop reads CASHFSGELFF. The DNA of the CDR3 is TGTGCCAGCCATTTCTCCGGGGAGCTGTTTTTT.

The V call is TRBV5-6, the J call TRBJ2-3; 9 positions match TRBD1. Trimming removed 0 bases from V and 4 bases from J; junction bases left unmatched: 3. CDR1 SGHDT and CDR2 YYEEEE come from the germline V gene. This CDR3 contains 15 residues. In nucleotides, the CDR3 is TGTGCCAGCAGCTTGGGACAGGGGGTCCCAGATACGCAGTATTTT. It codes for CASSLGQGVPDTQYF.

CDR3 in DNA: TGTGCCAGCTCCCCCGTCATCACCAGAATGAACACTGAAGCTTTCTTT. This sequence encodes CASSPVITRMNTEAFF. The chain joins TRBV18 to TRBJ1-1; D uncertain. This CDR3 spans 16 amino acids. The V end lost 6 bases, the J end lost 0 bases, and 17 bases lay between the germline ends. Germline assignment: CDR1 KGHSH and CDR2 LQKENI.

The V and J genes are TRBV11-2 and TRBJ2-5, with D unresolved. Trimming took 4 bases from V and 5 from J, leaving 23 bases between them. The CDR3 runs 17 residues. Germline V lookup: CDR1 SGHAT, CDR2 FQNNGV. CDR3 coding DNA: TGTGCCAGCAGCTCCTATTCCCAGACATCCGTCAGGGAGACCCAGTACTTC. It is translated as CASSSYSQTSVRETQYF.

This clonotype was recorded many times. The chain carries TRBV5-1 and TRBJ1-2; D not resolved. Germline V CDR1 and CDR2: SGHRS, YFSETQ. V was pared by 4 bases and J by 3 bases, with 13 bases between. The CDR3 has 14 residues. The CDR3 is CASSQDGGDYGYTF. The CDR3 nucleotides are TGCGCCAGCAGCCAGGACGGCGGGGACTATGGCTACACCTTC.

This clonotype appeared a few times. The rearrangement joins TRBV4-2 to TRBJ1-4; D ambiguous. V was trimmed by 0 bases and J by 2 bases, leaving 7 bases between them. CDR1 LGHNA and CDR2 YNFKEQ come from the germline V gene. The CDR3 has 15 amino acids. The CDR3 loop reads CASSQDARTNEKLFF. In nucleotides, the CDR3 is TGTGCCAGCAGCCAAGATGCGCGCACTAATGAAAAACTGTTTTTT.

V is TRBV20-1 and J is TRBJ1-5; D is ambiguous. The V and J ends lost 4 bases and 2 bases respectively, with 18 bases between them. The length of the CDR3 is 16 residues. From germline, CDR1 is DFQATT and CDR2 SNEGSKA (reference sequence). This chain's CDR3 is CSATPSGKRGNQPQHF. In DNA, the CDR3 is TGCAGTGCTACCCCATCGGGCAAAAGAGGCAATCAGCCCCAGCATTTT.